This T cell receptor beta chain was found in a study of beta chain features in type 1 diabetes. Study results and caveats: Type 1 diabetes patients had moderately but significantly shorter TCRB CDR3s in all four CD4+ subsets.

Worth noting for this clone: Its antigen is currently unknown. The junction departs from germline at one end; a sequencing error may be responsible.

Sequenced material consisted of expressed TCRB transcripts (all of the isolated RNA was reverse transcribed). Sequenced by immunoSEQ multiplex PCR; TCRdb stores in-frame clones only, minus some. The sample yields almost 350,000 clones, 9.3% seen once. Germline CDR1 is MRHNA and CDR2 is SNTAGT. This CDR3 comprises 10 residues. This clonotype originated in a man aged 25 to 40 with type 1 diabetes. The V call is TRBV6-4, the J call TRBJ2-1; TRBD2 agrees at 7 bases. The specimen was central memory CD4+ T cells from blood. In DNA, the CDR3 is TGTGCCAGCAGGATGGGAGCGGGGATCTTC. It translates to CASRMGAGIF.